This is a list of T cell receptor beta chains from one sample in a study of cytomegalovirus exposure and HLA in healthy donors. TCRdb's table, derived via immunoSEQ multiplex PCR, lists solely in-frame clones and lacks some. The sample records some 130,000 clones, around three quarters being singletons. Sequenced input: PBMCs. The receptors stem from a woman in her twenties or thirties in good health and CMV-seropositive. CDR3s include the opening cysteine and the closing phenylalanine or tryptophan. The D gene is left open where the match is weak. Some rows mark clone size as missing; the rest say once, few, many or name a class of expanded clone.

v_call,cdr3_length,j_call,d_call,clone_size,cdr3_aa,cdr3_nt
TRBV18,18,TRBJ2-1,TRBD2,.,CASSPPTSGGTSYNEQFF,TGTGCCAGCTCACCACCGACTAGCGGGGGGACCTCCTACAATGAGCAGTTCTTC
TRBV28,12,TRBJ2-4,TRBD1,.,CASAQGLNIQYF,TGTGCCAGTGCACAGGGGCTGAACATTCAGTACTTC
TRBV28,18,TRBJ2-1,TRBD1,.,CASSSSKPGQGAVDEQFF,TGTGCCAGCAGTTCTTCAAAACCTGGACAGGGGGCGGTCGATGAGCAGTTCTTC
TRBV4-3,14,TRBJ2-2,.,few,CASSQDPSAGELFF,TGCGCCAGCAGCCAAGATCCGAGTGCCGGGGAGCTGTTTTTT
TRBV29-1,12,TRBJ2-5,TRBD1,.,CSVAQGAKEQYF,TGCAGCGTTGCCCAGGGGGCCAAGGAGCAGTACTTC
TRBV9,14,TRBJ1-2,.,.,CASSASGGNYGYTF,TGTGCCAGCAGCGCCTCCGGGGGTAACTATGGCTACACCTTC
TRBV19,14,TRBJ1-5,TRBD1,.,CASSIPDRGQPQHF,TGTGCCAGTAGTATACCGGACAGGGGCCAGCCCCAGCATTTT
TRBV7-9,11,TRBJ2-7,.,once,CASSPKNEQYF,TGTGCCAGCAGTCCCAAAAACGAGCAGTACTTC
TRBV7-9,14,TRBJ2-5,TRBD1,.,CASSAGTGKETQYF,TGTGCCAGCAGCGCCGGGACAGGGAAGGAGACCCAGTACTTC
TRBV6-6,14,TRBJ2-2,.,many,CASSYSMETGELFF,TGTGCCAGCAGTTACTCGATGGAGACCGGGGAGCTGTTTTTT
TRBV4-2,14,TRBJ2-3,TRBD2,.,CASSKGRGSDTQYF,TGTGCCAGCAGCAAGGGGAGGGGATCAGATACGCAGTATTTT
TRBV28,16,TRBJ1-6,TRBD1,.,CASSSMGDRVGSPLHF,TGTGCCAGCAGTTCTATGGGCGACAGGGTGGGTTCACCCCTCCACTTT
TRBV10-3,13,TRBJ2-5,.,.,CAIREQGGETQYF,TGTGCCATCAGAGAACAGGGAGGGGAGACCCAGTACTTC
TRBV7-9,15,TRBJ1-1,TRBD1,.,CASSLGQGQDTEAFF,TGTGCCAGCAGCTTGGGACAGGGCCAAGACACTGAAGCTTTCTTT
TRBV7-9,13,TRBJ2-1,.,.,CASSAPGAHEQFF,TGTGCCAGCAGCGCGCCTGGGGCACACGAGCAGTTCTTC
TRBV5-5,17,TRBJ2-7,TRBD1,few,CASSPPVRGQGNYEQYF,TGTGCCAGCAGCCCCCCCGTCAGGGGACAGGGCAACTACGAGCAGTACTTC
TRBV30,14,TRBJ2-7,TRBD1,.,CAWSTGGSSYEQYF,TGTGCCTGGAGTACAGGGGGTTCCTCCTACGAGCAGTACTTC
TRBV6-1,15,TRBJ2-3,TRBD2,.,CASSPMGGDTDTQYF,TGTGCCAGCAGTCCTATGGGAGGGGACACAGATACGCAGTATTTT
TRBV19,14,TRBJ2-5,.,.,CASSRDLSKETQYF,TGTGCCAGTAGCAGGGACTTATCTAAAGAGACCCAGTACTTC
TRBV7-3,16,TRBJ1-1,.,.,CASSLSRRGGNTEAFF,TGTGCCAGCAGCTTAAGCCGACGGGGGGGGAACACTGAAGCTTTCTTT
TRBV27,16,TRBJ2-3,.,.,CASSLVGRRGTDTQYF,TGTGCCAGCAGTTTGGTGGGGCGACGTGGCACAGATACGCAGTATTTT
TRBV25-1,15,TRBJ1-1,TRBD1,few,CASSDTGTGDTEAFF,TGTGCCAGCAGTGATACCGGGACAGGGGACACTGAAGCTTTCTTT